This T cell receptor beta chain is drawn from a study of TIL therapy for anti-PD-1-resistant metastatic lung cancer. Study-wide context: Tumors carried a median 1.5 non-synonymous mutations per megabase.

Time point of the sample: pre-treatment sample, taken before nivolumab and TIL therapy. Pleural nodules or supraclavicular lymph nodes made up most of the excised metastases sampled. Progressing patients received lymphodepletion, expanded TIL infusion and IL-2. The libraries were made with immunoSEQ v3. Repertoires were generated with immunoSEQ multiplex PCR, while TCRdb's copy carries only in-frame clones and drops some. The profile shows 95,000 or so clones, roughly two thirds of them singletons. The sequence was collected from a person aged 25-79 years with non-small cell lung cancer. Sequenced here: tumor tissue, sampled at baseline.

CDR3 in DNA: TGTGCCAGCAGTTTATCGTCTAGCGGGAGCACCGGGGAGCTGTTTTTT. This gives the protein CASSLSSSGSTGELFF. The V and J genes are TRBV28 and TRBJ2-2, with 10 bases that match TRBD2. Per germline, CDR1 MDHEN and CDR2 SYDVKM. Germline trimming cut 1 base from V and 4 bases from J; bases unmatched to any gene: 3. This CDR3 has 16 amino acids.